This TCR beta chain was observed in a study of control samples from healthy donors and cancer patients. The CDR3 extends over 12 amino acids. Per the germline V gene, CDR1 is MNHEY and CDR2 is SVGAGI. V lost 7 bases, J lost 12 bases, and 18 bases lay in between. Clones were sequenced by immunoSEQ multiplex PCR, and TCRdb holds only the in-frame ones, with some missing. Of around 140,000 clones detected, about 90% appear once; the ten largest clones hold 5.5% to 9%. The sequence was collected from a man aged 18 to 29 in good health. The J gene is TRBJ2-5, the V gene TRBV6-5; tentatively, D is TRBD1 or TRBD2 (6 bases each). The sequenced material came from blood. CDR3 residues: CASIALGGGEYF. For the CDR3, the DNA is TGTGCCAGCATCGCGTTGGGGGGCGGCGAGTACTTC.